These T cell receptor beta chains were read from a single sample in a study of metastatic and nonmetastatic thyroid tumors. TCRdb re-clonotyped the PCR reads through MiXCR. The sample has 29,000 or so clones, 3.5% to 4.5% seen once. The sample taken for sequencing was blood. These receptors all stem from a female donor with papillary thyroid cancer or a benign thyroid nodule (not recorded which). Some clones in this sample may be carry-over from other donors' samples. The CDR3 runs from the conserved cysteine through the conserved F or W. The order of the fields is CDR3 DNA, CDR3 protein, clone size, D gene, V gene, J gene. The D gene is left open where the match is weak. Only part of the rows carry a size: once, few, many, or a class if the clone is expanded.

CDR3 DNA: TGTGCCAGCAGCTTTGGCGGGGCTACGGCCTACGAGCAGTACTTC
CDR3 protein: CASSFGGATAYEQYF
clone size: many
D gene: -
V gene: TRBV7-9
J gene: TRBJ2-7

CDR3 DNA: TGTGCCAGCAGCCCCTGGGGGGGCTCAAACACTGAAGCTTTCTTT
CDR3 protein: CASSPWGGSNTEAFF
clone size: -
D gene: -
V gene: TRBV6-5
J gene: TRBJ1-1

CDR3 DNA: TGTGCCAGTAAGCCAACTAGCGCGAACCCAGAGCAGTTCTTC
CDR3 protein: CASKPTSANPEQFF
clone size: many
D gene: TRBD2
V gene: TRBV19
J gene: TRBJ2-1

CDR3 DNA: TGCAGTGCTGCCGGGACAGGGGGTAGCACGGGTACGCAGTATTTT
CDR3 protein: CSAAGTGGSTGTQYF
clone size: few
D gene: TRBD1
V gene: TRBV20-1
J gene: TRBJ2-3

CDR3 DNA: TGTGCCATCAGTGAGTCGGGTCTCCTTGAGCAGTTCTTC
CDR3 protein: CAISESGLLEQFF
clone size: many
D gene: -
V gene: TRBV10-3
J gene: TRBJ2-1

CDR3 DNA: TGTGCCAGTAGTATTACCCTCGGAGGCAGTGCCGGGACTAGGCAGTTCTTC
CDR3 protein: CASSITLGGSAGTRQFF
clone size: many
D gene: TRBD2
V gene: TRBV19
J gene: TRBJ2-1

CDR3 DNA: TGTGCCAGTAGTCCCAGGGGGACTAGCAATCAGCCCCAGCATTTT
CDR3 protein: CASSPRGTSNQPQHF
clone size: many
D gene: TRBD1
V gene: TRBV19
J gene: TRBJ1-5

CDR3 DNA: TGTGCCAGCAGCTTAGGTGTGCAGGCGAATGGCTACACCTTC
CDR3 protein: CASSLGVQANGYTF
clone size: many
D gene: -
V gene: TRBV7-2
J gene: TRBJ1-2

CDR3 DNA: TGTGCCAGCGGCGGCTCTGGGGCCAACGTCCTGACTTTC
CDR3 protein: CASGGSGANVLTF
clone size: few
D gene: -
V gene: TRBV6-1
J gene: TRBJ2-6

CDR3 DNA: TGTGCCAGCAGGTTGGGTTGGACAGGGGAACTGGACACTGAAGCTTTCTTT
CDR3 protein: CASRLGWTGELDTEAFF
clone size: -
D gene: TRBD1
V gene: TRBV28
J gene: TRBJ1-1

CDR3 DNA: TGTGCCAGCCTCCCGGACAGGAACACTGAAGCTTTCTTT
CDR3 protein: CASLPDRNTEAFF
clone size: few
D gene: -
V gene: TRBV6-2/TRBV6-3
J gene: TRBJ1-1

CDR3 DNA: TGTGCCAGCAGCCCGAGGACGGGGAACACCGGGGAGCTGTTTTTT
CDR3 protein: CASSPRTGNTGELFF
clone size: -
D gene: -
V gene: TRBV7-2
J gene: TRBJ2-2

CDR3 DNA: TGTGCCAGCAGCCATGACAGACGGAACTACGAGCAGTACTTC
CDR3 protein: CASSHDRRNYEQYF
clone size: few
D gene: -
V gene: TRBV7-2
J gene: TRBJ2-7

CDR3 DNA: TGTGCCAGCAGCCCTCAAACAGGATCAGGAACACCCCTCCACTTT
CDR3 protein: CASSPQTGSGTPLHF
clone size: -
D gene: -
V gene: TRBV11-2
J gene: TRBJ1-6

CDR3 DNA: TGTGCCAGCAGCTTAATTCTAACTTGGGAGGGGAGGGGAAACACTGAAGCTTTCTTT
CDR3 protein: CASSLILTWEGRGNTEAFF
clone size: many
D gene: -
V gene: TRBV7-2
J gene: TRBJ1-1

CDR3 DNA: TGTGCCAGCAGCCAACGAATAGCGGGGGGCTCCTACAATGAGCAGTTCTTC
CDR3 protein: CASSQRIAGGSYNEQFF
clone size: many
D gene: TRBD2
V gene: TRBV14
J gene: TRBJ2-1

CDR3 DNA: TGTGCCAGCAGTAAGGGACAAACTCGCACAGATACGCAGTATTTT
CDR3 protein: CASSKGQTRTDTQYF
clone size: few
D gene: -
V gene: TRBV12-3/TRBV12-4
J gene: TRBJ2-3

CDR3 DNA: TGTGCCAGCAGTAACCTGAAGGGTCGGGCTTTGAACACTGAAGCTTTCTTT
CDR3 protein: CASSNLKGRALNTEAFF
clone size: few
D gene: -
V gene: TRBV12-3/TRBV12-4
J gene: TRBJ1-1

CDR3 DNA: TGTGCCAGCAGTTTGAACCACTCTAATTCACCCCTCCACTTT
CDR3 protein: CASSLNHSNSPLHF
clone size: few
D gene: -
V gene: TRBV27
J gene: TRBJ1-6

CDR3 DNA: TGTGCCAGCAGCCCATGGGGACACAGCTCCTACGAGCAGTACTTC
CDR3 protein: CASSPWGHSSYEQYF
clone size: many
D gene: -
V gene: TRBV9
J gene: TRBJ2-7

CDR3 DNA: TGTGCCTGGAGAGGAGGAGCGCGGGGTGGGTCCGCTGAAGCTTTCTTT
CDR3 protein: CAWRGGARGGSAEAFF
clone size: -
D gene: -
V gene: TRBV30
J gene: TRBJ1-1

CDR3 DNA: TGTGCCAGCAGCTTAGGCAGCGGCAAACAGGGATGGGTCGGGGAGCTGTTTTTT
CDR3 protein: CASSLGSGKQGWVGELFF
clone size: many
D gene: -
V gene: TRBV11-3
J gene: TRBJ2-2

CDR3 DNA: TGTGCCAGCAGTCCCCAGGAGGACTATGGCTACACCTTC
CDR3 protein: CASSPQEDYGYTF
clone size: medium-sized
D gene: -
V gene: TRBV6-1
J gene: TRBJ1-2

CDR3 DNA: TGTGCCAGCAGTTTGACAGTTTCTAATTCACCCCTCCACTTT
CDR3 protein: CASSLTVSNSPLHF
clone size: many
D gene: -
V gene: TRBV12-3/TRBV12-4
J gene: TRBJ1-6

CDR3 DNA: TGCGCCAGCAGCCGGACTAGCGGGAGTTACAATGAGCAGTTCTTC
CDR3 protein: CASSRTSGSYNEQFF
clone size: many
D gene: TRBD2
V gene: TRBV4-1
J gene: TRBJ2-1

CDR3 DNA: TGTGCCAGCAGCTTGGTTTTAGGCCAGATCTATGGCTACACCTTC
CDR3 protein: CASSLVLGQIYGYTF
clone size: many
D gene: -
V gene: TRBV5-4
J gene: TRBJ1-2

CDR3 DNA: TGTGCCATCGGCCTGGCCCCGGCGGGCACCGGGGAGCTGTTTTTT
CDR3 protein: CAIGLAPAGTGELFF
clone size: many
D gene: -
V gene: TRBV2
J gene: TRBJ2-2

CDR3 DNA: TGTGCCACCAGCTTGGGACAGGAGACAGATACGCAGTATTTT
CDR3 protein: CATSLGQETDTQYF
clone size: few
D gene: TRBD1
V gene: TRBV15
J gene: TRBJ2-3

CDR3 DNA: TGTGCCAGCAGTGAAGATGCGGGAGGGCCGAGAGATACGCAGTATTTT
CDR3 protein: CASSEDAGGPRDTQYF
clone size: few
D gene: TRBD2
V gene: TRBV6-1
J gene: TRBJ2-3

CDR3 DNA: TGTGCCAGCACCCCCTTAGGTAGCGGGAACACCGGGGAGCTGTTTTTT
CDR3 protein: CASTPLGSGNTGELFF
clone size: -
D gene: -
V gene: TRBV2
J gene: TRBJ2-2

CDR3 DNA: TGCGCCAGCAGCTTGGGACCGTGGGGGACCTACGAGCAGTACTTC
CDR3 protein: CASSLGPWGTYEQYF
clone size: -
D gene: -
V gene: TRBV5-1
J gene: TRBJ2-7

CDR3 DNA: TGTGCCAGTAGTACCGACCGTTCCCAAGAGACCCAGTACTTC
CDR3 protein: CASSTDRSQETQYF
clone size: -
D gene: -
V gene: TRBV19
J gene: TRBJ2-5

CDR3 DNA: TGTGCCAGCAGCACGGGACAGGGAAACACTGAAGCTTTCTTT
CDR3 protein: CASSTGQGNTEAFF
clone size: medium-sized
D gene: TRBD1
V gene: TRBV27
J gene: TRBJ1-1

CDR3 DNA: TGTGCCAGCAGCTTTATTAGTAGGGCGGGCTCTGGCTACACCTTC
CDR3 protein: CASSFISRAGSGYTF
clone size: -
D gene: -
V gene: TRBV5-8
J gene: TRBJ1-2

CDR3 DNA: TGTGCCAGCAGCCTGAATAGGATCACCACAGATACGCAGTATTTT
CDR3 protein: CASSLNRITTDTQYF
clone size: -
D gene: -
V gene: TRBV5-4
J gene: TRBJ2-3

CDR3 DNA: TGCAGTGCTATAAGTAGCGGCTTCTACAATGAGCAGTTCTTC
CDR3 protein: CSAISSGFYNEQFF
clone size: medium-sized
D gene: -
V gene: TRBV20-1
J gene: TRBJ2-1

CDR3 DNA: TGTGCCAGCAGTCAAAGCCTGGACAGGTACTTGGCAATGAACACTGAGGCTTTCTTT
CDR3 protein: CASSQSLDRYLAMNTEAFF
clone size: few
D gene: TRBD1
V gene: TRBV2
J gene: TRBJ1-1

CDR3 DNA: TGTGCCAGCAGTCAACGACTAGCGCCCACCGGGGAGCTGTTTTTT
CDR3 protein: CASSQRLAPTGELFF
clone size: -
D gene: TRBD2
V gene: TRBV2
J gene: TRBJ2-2

CDR3 DNA: TGTGCCAGTAGTATCCGGGACACCGATCAGCCCCAGCATTTT
CDR3 protein: CASSIRDTDQPQHF
clone size: few
D gene: -
V gene: TRBV6-1
J gene: TRBJ1-5

CDR3 DNA: TGTGCCAGCAGCCAGGCGTTGGGGGTTCGCACCGGGGAGCTGTTTTTT
CDR3 protein: CASSQALGVRTGELFF
clone size: -
D gene: -
V gene: TRBV3-1
J gene: TRBJ2-2

CDR3 DNA: TGTGCCAGCAGTTTCAGGGGTATTGGCTACACCTTC
CDR3 protein: CASSFRGIGYTF
clone size: -
D gene: -
V gene: TRBV28
J gene: TRBJ1-2

CDR3 DNA: TGTGCCAGCAGTTTCCTAGCGGGAGCCGGAGATACGCAGTATTTT
CDR3 protein: CASSFLAGAGDTQYF
clone size: many
D gene: TRBD2
V gene: TRBV28
J gene: TRBJ2-3

CDR3 DNA: TGTGCCAGTAGCTTGGGGATCCAAGAGACCCAGTACTTC
CDR3 protein: CASSLGIQETQYF
clone size: many
D gene: -
V gene: TRBV19
J gene: TRBJ2-5

CDR3 DNA: TGTGCCAGCAGTTTCGCGGGGGTGGGTCAGCCCCAGCATTTT
CDR3 protein: CASSFAGVGQPQHF
clone size: large
D gene: -
V gene: TRBV27
J gene: TRBJ1-5

CDR3 DNA: TGTGCCAGCACGAGCGGGAGCACAATAGGGGACGGGGAGCTGTTTTTT
CDR3 protein: CASTSGSTIGDGELFF
clone size: -
D gene: TRBD2
V gene: TRBV27
J gene: TRBJ2-2

CDR3 DNA: TGTGCCTGGAGAACCGGGACAAGCGGGGTTAATGAAAAACTGTTTTTT
CDR3 protein: CAWRTGTSGVNEKLFF
clone size: few
D gene: -
V gene: TRBV30
J gene: TRBJ1-4

CDR3 DNA: TGTGCCAGCAGCCGGACCCTGCGAGGGGGCTACACCTTC
CDR3 protein: CASSRTLRGGYTF
clone size: few
D gene: -
V gene: TRBV5-6
J gene: TRBJ1-2

CDR3 DNA: TGTGCCAGCAGCCTGAATTGGGAGACCCAGTACTTC
CDR3 protein: CASSLNWETQYF
clone size: few
D gene: -
V gene: TRBV5-4
J gene: TRBJ2-5

CDR3 DNA: TGCAGTCCCCTAGCGGACAATGAGCAGTTCTTC
CDR3 protein: CSPLADNEQFF
clone size: many
D gene: TRBD2
V gene: TRBV20-1
J gene: TRBJ2-1

CDR3 DNA: TGTGCCAGCAGCTTAGCGTTCTGGAGCGGGAGGCTCGCTAGCACAGATACGCAGTATTTT
CDR3 protein: CASSLAFWSGRLASTDTQYF
clone size: few
D gene: TRBD2
V gene: TRBV7-9
J gene: TRBJ2-3

CDR3 DNA: TGTGCCAGCAGCCCACTACAGGGGGACGGCTACACCTTC
CDR3 protein: CASSPLQGDGYTF
clone size: many
D gene: TRBD1
V gene: TRBV7-2
J gene: TRBJ1-2

CDR3 DNA: TGTGCCAGCAGGGACAGGGTTACTGAAGCTTTCTTT
CDR3 protein: CASRDRVTEAFF
clone size: -
D gene: TRBD1
V gene: TRBV6-2/TRBV6-3
J gene: TRBJ1-1

CDR3 DNA: TGTGCCAGCAGCCAAGAGGGACTAGCCACCTACGAGCAGTACTTC
CDR3 protein: CASSQEGLATYEQYF
clone size: few
D gene: TRBD2
V gene: TRBV3-1
J gene: TRBJ2-7

CDR3 DNA: TGTGCCACCAGCTACGACAGCCGTGGCACAGATACGCAGTATTTT
CDR3 protein: CATSYDSRGTDTQYF
clone size: many
D gene: -
V gene: TRBV15
J gene: TRBJ2-3

CDR3 DNA: TGCGCCAGCAGCTCGAACGTTGAGAACACTGAAGCTTTCTTT
CDR3 protein: CASSSNVENTEAFF
clone size: many
D gene: -
V gene: TRBV5-1
J gene: TRBJ1-1

CDR3 DNA: TGTGCCAGCAGTTTCCTGAAGGCGACGAACACTGAAGCTTTCTTT
CDR3 protein: CASSFLKATNTEAFF
clone size: -
D gene: -
V gene: TRBV6-9
J gene: TRBJ1-1

CDR3 DNA: TGTGTCAGCAGCTTATTCGGGACACTCCAAGAGACCCAGTACTTC
CDR3 protein: CVSSLFGTLQETQYF
clone size: -
D gene: -
V gene: TRBV7-9
J gene: TRBJ2-5

CDR3 DNA: TGCAGTGCTACCAGTCCCGGGACAGGGCACTATGGCTACACCTTC
CDR3 protein: CSATSPGTGHYGYTF
clone size: many
D gene: TRBD1
V gene: TRBV20-1
J gene: TRBJ1-2

CDR3 DNA: TGTGCCAGCGCCATTACGTTACGGCGGGAGCAGTACTTC
CDR3 protein: CASAITLRREQYF
clone size: few
D gene: -
V gene: TRBV28
J gene: TRBJ2-7

CDR3 DNA: TGTGCCAGCAGTTCCCAGGGAACTGAAGCTTTCTTT
CDR3 protein: CASSSQGTEAFF
clone size: -
D gene: -
V gene: TRBV28
J gene: TRBJ1-1